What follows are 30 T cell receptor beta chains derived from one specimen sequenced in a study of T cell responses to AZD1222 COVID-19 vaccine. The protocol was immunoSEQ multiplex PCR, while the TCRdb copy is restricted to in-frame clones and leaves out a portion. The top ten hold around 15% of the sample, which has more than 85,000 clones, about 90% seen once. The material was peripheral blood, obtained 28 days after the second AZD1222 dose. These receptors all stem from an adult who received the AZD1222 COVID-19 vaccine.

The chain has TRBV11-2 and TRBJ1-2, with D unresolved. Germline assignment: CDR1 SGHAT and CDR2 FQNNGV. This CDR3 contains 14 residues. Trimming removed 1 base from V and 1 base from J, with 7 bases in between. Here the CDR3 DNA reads TGTGCCAGCAGCTTAGGGCCAAGTAACTATGGCTACACCTTC. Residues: CASSLGPSNYGYTF.

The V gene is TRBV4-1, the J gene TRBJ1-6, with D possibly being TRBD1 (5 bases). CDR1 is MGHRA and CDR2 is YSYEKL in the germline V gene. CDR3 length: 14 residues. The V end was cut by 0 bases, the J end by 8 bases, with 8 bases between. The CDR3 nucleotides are TGCGCCAGCAGCCAAGATGAGGGGTATTCACCCCTCCACTTT. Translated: CASSQDEGYSPLHF.

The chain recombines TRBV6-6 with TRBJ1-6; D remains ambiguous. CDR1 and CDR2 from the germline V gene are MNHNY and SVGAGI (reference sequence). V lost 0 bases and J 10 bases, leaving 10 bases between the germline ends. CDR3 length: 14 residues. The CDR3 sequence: CASSYSGMGSPLHF. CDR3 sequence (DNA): TGTGCCAGCAGTTACTCAGGTATGGGCTCACCCCTCCACTTT.

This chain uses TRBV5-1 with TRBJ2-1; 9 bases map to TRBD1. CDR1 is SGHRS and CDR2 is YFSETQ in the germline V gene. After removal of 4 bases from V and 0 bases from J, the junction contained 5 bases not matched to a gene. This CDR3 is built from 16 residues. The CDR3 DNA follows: TGCGCCAGCAGCCCCGGACAGGGGAGCTCCTACAATGAGCAGTTCTTC. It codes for CASSPGQGSSYNEQFF. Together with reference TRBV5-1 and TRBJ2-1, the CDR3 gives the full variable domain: KAGVTQTPRYLIKTRGQQVTLSCSPISGHRSVSWYQQTPGQGLQFLFEYFSETQRNKGNFPGRFSGRQFSNSRSEMNVSTLELGDSALYLCASSPGQGSSYNEQFFGPGTRLTVL.

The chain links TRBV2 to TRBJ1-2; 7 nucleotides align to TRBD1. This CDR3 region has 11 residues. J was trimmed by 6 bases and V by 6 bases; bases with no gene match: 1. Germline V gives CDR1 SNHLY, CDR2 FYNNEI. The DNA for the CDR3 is TGTGCCAGCAGAACAGGGGATGGCTACACCTTC. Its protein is CASRTGDGYTF.

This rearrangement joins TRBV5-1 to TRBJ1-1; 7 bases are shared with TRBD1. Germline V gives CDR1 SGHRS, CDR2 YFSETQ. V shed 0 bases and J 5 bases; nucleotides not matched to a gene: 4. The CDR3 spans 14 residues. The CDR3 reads CASSLVRGQTEAFF. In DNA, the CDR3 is TGCGCCAGCAGCTTGGTAAGGGGGCAAACTGAAGCTTTCTTT.

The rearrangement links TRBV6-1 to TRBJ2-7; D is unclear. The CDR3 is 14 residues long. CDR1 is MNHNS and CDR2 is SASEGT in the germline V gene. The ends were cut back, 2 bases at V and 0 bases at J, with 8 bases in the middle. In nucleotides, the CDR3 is TGTGCCAGCAGTGAACCGGGCAACTCCTACGAGCAGTACTTC. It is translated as CASSEPGNSYEQYF.

The CDR3 spells CASSLRGTEAFF. DNA of the CDR3: TGTGCCAGCAGCCTCAGGGGGACTGAAGCTTTCTTT. V is TRBV3-1 (or the pseudogene TRBV3-2) and J is TRBJ1-1, with 7 bases lining up with TRBD1. With 4 bases clipped from V and 5 bases from J, the junction kept 1 base outside the gene matches. CDR1 and CDR2 from the germline V gene are LGHDT and YNNKEL (reference sequence). The CDR3 extends over 12 amino acids.

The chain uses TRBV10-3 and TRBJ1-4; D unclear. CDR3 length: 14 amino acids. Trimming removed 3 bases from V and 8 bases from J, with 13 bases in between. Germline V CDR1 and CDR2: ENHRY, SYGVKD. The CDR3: CAISDSRGGEKLFF. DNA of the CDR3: TGTGCCATCAGTGACAGTCGAGGCGGGGAAAAACTGTTTTTT.

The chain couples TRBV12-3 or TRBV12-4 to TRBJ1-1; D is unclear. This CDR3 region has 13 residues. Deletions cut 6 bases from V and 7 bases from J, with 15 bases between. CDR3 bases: TGTGCCAGCAGCCGCGCCAGCGATGGTGAAGCTTTCTTT. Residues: CASSRASDGEAFF.

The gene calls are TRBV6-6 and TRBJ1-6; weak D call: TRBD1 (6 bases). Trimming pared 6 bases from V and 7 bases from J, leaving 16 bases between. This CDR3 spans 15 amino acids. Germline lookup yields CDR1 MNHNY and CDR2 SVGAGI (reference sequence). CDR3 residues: CASSWDIFLNSPLHF. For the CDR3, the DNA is TGTGCCAGCAGCTGGGACATCTTTCTAAATTCACCCCTCCACTTT.

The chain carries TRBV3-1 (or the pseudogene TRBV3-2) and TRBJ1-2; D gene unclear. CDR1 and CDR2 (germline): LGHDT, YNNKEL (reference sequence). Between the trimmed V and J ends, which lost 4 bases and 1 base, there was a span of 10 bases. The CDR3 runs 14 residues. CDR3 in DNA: TGTGCCAGCAGCCTTTCGAACATTAACTATGGCTACACCTTC. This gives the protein CASSLSNINYGYTF.

The CDR3, as DNA: TGTGCCAGCAGCGAAACATACAAAGGTTCTGGAAACACCATATATTTT. Protein: CASSETYKGSGNTIYF. The chain combines TRBV9 with TRBJ1-3; D gene uncertain. V shed 3 bases and J shed 1 base, with 14 bases lying between them. CDR1 is SGDLS and CDR2 is YYNGEE in the germline V gene. The CDR3 totals 16 residues.

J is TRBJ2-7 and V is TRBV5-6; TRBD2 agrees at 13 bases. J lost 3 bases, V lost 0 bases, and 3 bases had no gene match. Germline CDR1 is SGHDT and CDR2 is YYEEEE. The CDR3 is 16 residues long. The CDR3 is CASSLGTSGRDYEQYF. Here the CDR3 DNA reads TGTGCCAGCAGCTTGGGAACTAGCGGGAGGGACTACGAGCAGTACTTC.

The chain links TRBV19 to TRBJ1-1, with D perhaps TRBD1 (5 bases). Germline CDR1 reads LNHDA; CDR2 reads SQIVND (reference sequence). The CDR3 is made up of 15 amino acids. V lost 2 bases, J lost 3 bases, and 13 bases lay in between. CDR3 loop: CASSILEGGDTEAFF. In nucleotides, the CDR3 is TGTGCCAGTAGTATATTAGAAGGAGGGGACACTGAAGCTTTCTTT. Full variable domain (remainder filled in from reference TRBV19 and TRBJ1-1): DGGITQSPKYLFRKEGQNVTLSCEQNLNHDAMYWYRQDPGQGLRLIYYSQIVNDFQKGDIAEGYSVSREKKESFPLTVTSAQKNPTAFYLCASSILEGGDTEAFFGQGTRLTVV.

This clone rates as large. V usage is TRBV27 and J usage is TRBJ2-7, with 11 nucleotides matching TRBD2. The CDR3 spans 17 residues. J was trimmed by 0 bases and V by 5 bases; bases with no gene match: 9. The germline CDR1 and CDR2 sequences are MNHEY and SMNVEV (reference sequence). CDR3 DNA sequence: TGTGCCAGCAGTCAAAAGGGACTAGCGGACCGCTCCTACGAGCAGTACTTC. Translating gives CASSQKGLADRSYEQYF.

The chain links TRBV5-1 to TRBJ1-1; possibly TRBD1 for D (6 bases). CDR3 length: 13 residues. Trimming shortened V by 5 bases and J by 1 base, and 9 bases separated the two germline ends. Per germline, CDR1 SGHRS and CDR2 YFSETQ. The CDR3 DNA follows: TGCGCCAGCAGGATACAGGGGAACACTGAAGCTTTCTTT. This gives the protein CASRIQGNTEAFF. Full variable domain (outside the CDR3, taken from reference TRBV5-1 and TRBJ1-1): KAGVTQTPRYLIKTRGQQVTLSCSPISGHRSVSWYQQTPGQGLQFLFEYFSETQRNKGNFPGRFSGRQFSNSRSEMNVSTLELGDSALYLCASRIQGNTEAFFGQGTRLTVV.

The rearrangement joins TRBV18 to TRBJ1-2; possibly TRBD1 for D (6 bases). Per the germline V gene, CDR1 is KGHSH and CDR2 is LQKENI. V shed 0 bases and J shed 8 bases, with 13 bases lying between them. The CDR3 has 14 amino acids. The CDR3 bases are TGTGCCAGCTCACCACCGGGCACAGGGTACGGCTACACCTTC. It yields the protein CASSPPGTGYGYTF.

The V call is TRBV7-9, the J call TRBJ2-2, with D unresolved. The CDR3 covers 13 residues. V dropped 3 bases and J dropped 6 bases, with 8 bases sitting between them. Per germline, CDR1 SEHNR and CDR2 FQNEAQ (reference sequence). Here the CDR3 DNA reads TGTGCCAGCAGCTTGGGTGGCGCCGGGGAGCTGTTTTTT. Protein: CASSLGGAGELFF.

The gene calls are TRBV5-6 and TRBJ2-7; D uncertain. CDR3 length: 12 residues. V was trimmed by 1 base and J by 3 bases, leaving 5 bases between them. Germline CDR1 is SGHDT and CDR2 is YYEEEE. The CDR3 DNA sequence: TGTGCCAGCAGCTTGAGCTTCTACGAGCAGTACTTC. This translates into CASSLSFYEQYF.

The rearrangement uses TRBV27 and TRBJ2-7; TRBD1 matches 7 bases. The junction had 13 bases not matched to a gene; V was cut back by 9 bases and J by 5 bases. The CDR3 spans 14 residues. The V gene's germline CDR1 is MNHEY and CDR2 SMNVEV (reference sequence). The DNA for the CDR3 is TGTGCCAGAGACCAGAAGACAGGGTGCCACGAGCAGTACTTC. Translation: CARDQKTGCHEQYF.

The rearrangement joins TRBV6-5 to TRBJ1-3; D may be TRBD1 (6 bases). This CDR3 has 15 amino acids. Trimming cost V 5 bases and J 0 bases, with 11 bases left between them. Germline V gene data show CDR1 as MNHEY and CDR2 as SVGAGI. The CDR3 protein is CASSRGHSSGNTIYF. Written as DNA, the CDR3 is TGTGCCAGCAGTCGGGGACATAGCTCTGGAAACACCATATATTTT.

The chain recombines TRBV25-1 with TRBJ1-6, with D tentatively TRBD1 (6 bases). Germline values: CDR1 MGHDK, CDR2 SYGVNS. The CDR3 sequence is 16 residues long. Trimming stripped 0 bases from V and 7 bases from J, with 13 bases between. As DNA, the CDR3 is TGTGCCAGCAGTGAATACGGGGGCGCAGAGAATTCACCCCTCCACTTT. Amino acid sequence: CASSEYGGAENSPLHF.

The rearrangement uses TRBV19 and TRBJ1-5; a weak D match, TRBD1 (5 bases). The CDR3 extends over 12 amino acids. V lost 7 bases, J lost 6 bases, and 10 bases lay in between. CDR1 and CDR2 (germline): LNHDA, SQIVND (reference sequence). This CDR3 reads CASKQGGQPQHF. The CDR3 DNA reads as TGTGCCAGTAAGCAGGGCGGTCAGCCCCAGCATTTT.

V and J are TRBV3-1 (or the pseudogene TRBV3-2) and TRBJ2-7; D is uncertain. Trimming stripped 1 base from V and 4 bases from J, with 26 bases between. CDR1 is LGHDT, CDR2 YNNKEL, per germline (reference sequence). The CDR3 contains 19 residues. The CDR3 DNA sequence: TGTGCCAGCAGCCAAGTCGGAACGAAACGGAGATTTAAACAGTACGAGCAGTACTTC. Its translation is CASSQVGTKRRFKQYEQYF.

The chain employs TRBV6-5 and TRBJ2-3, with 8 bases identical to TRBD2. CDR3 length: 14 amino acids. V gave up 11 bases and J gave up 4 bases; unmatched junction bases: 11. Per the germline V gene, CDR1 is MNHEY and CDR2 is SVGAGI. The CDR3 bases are TGTGCCGCACTTCTCGGGGGGGCCCCAGATACGCAGTATTTT. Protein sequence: CAALLGGAPDTQYF.

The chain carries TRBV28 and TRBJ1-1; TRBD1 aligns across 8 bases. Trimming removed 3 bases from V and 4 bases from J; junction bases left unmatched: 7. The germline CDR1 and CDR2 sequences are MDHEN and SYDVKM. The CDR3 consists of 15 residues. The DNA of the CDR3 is TGTGCCAGCAGTTTGGGTCAGGGGGCCACCACTGAAGCTTTCTTT. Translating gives CASSLGQGATTEAFF.

The DNA of the CDR3 is TGCGCCAGCAGTGAGTATCAGGCACCCTACCGCGAGCAGTACTTC. Its translation is CASSEYQAPYREQYF. The V gene is TRBV10-1, the J gene TRBJ2-7; D not resolved. Trimming cost V 1 base and J 6 bases, with 16 bases left between them. This CDR3 is 15 amino acids long. The V gene's germline CDR1 is WNHNN and CDR2 SYGVQD (reference sequence).

As DNA, the CDR3 is TGTGCCAGCAGTTTGACACAGGGGGCCGGGCCTTACTATGGCTACACCTTC. Translating gives CASSLTQGAGPYYGYTF. The rearrangement uses TRBV27 and TRBJ1-2; 9 nucleotides line up with TRBD1. V gave up 3 bases and J gave up 3 bases; unmatched junction bases: 11. The V gene's germline CDR1 is MNHEY and CDR2 SMNVEV (reference sequence). The CDR3 is made up of 17 amino acids.

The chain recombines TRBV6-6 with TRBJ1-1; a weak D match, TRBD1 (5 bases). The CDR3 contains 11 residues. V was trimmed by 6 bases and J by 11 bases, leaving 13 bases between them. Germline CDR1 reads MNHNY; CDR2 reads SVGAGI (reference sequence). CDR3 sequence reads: CASSTGTRAFF. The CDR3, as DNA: TGTGCCAGCAGCACCGGGACGCGGGCTTTCTTT.